This T cell receptor beta chain emerged from a study of blood T cell repertoires in COVID-19. Across the whole study: The United States, Italy and Spain were the sources of the acute and convalescent COVID-19 samples. T cells, B-cell-depleted T cells, or PBMCs provided the cDNA or gDNA that served as material.

Germline CDR1 is MNHEY and CDR2 is SVGAGI. The length of the CDR3 is 14 residues. J lost 4 bases, V lost 7 bases, and 4 bases had no gene match. In the authors' methods: Reference gene primer amplification in the assay estimated nucleated cell counts. Sequencing used immunoSEQ multiplex PCR; TCRdb keeps in-frame clones, though not all of them. That table is the source of V, J and clone size, and D and trimming were worked out from the DNA. The repertoire consists of 150,000 to 200,000 clones, with about 89% occurring once and the leading ten covering 3% to 4%. The J gene is TRBJ2-2, the V gene TRBV6-5, with 9 bases identical to TRBD1. Input material: peripheral blood. This TCR derives from a man aged 65 to 85 with acute or convalescent COVID-19. CDR3 coding DNA: TGTGCCAGCATCCGGGACAGGGCCACCGGGGAGCTGTTTTTT. The encoded protein is CASIRDRATGELFF.